A single sample gave rise to the 12 T cell receptor beta chains below, sequenced in a study of blood T cells in healthy people across ages. Next came a second PCR, run for about 7 to 12 cycles, which used a sample-barcoded 5' primer along with a J-beta primer mix. MiXCR, run by TCRdb on the 5' RACE reads, gives a single entry per CDR3 protein. The sample has approximately 1.5 million distinct CDR3 sequences; approximately 43% are singletons. The source material was blood. Every receptor here comes from a woman younger than 35 in good health.

The chain combines TRBV7-9 with TRBJ1-1, with no clear D. Trimming stripped 4 bases from V and 2 bases from J, with 8 bases between. Germline CDR1 and CDR2: SEHNR and FQNEAQ (reference sequence). This CDR3 comprises 13 residues. Here the CDR3 reads CASSSWLNTEAFF. In nucleotides, the CDR3 is TGTGCCAGCAGCTCTTGGCTTAACACTGAAGCTTTCTTT.

The chain is built from TRBV11-2 and TRBJ2-6, with unresolved D. Germline V gives CDR1 SGHAT, CDR2 FQNNGV. The CDR3 extends over 15 amino acids. V shed 2 bases and J shed 3 bases, with 8 bases lying between them. CDR3 protein: CASSLWVVGANVLTF. CDR3 DNA: TGTGCCAGCAGCTTATGGGTAGTTGGGGCCAACGTCCTGACTTTC.

About this clonotype: Sequence at one end of the junction differs from germline and may be a read error. The chain employs TRBV10-3 and TRBJ2-1; D perhaps matches TRBD2 (6 bases). Germline V gives CDR1 ENHRY, CDR2 SYGVKD. The CDR3 runs to 17 residues. The CDR3 here is CAISESTGVSSYNGQFF. In nucleotides, the CDR3 is TGTGCCATCAGTGAGTCGACGGGGGTCAGCTCCTACAATGGGCAGTTCTTC.

The chain has TRBV18 and TRBJ2-7, with no clear D. This CDR3 has 13 amino acids. The germline CDR1 and CDR2 sequences are KGHSH and LQKENI. Trimming shortened V by 3 bases and J by 4 bases, and 10 bases separated the two germline ends. DNA for the CDR3: TGTGCCAGCTCACCGGTTGGGTGGTACGAGCAGTACTTC. Translating it yields CASSPVGWYEQYF.

This clonotype was detected only once. The V call is TRBV3-1, the J call TRBJ2-2; 10 bases map to TRBD2. This CDR3 has 18 residues. V lost 3 bases and J lost 3; bases outside the gene matches: 10. Germline assignment: CDR1 LGHDT and CDR2 YNNKEL (reference sequence). CDR3 residues: CASSHKTSGALDTGELFF. The DNA for the CDR3 is TGTGCCAGCAGCCACAAAACTAGCGGGGCCTTGGACACCGGGGAGCTGTTTTTT.

The CDR3 loop is CASSLGGAGSDQPQHF. The DNA for the CDR3 is TGTGCCAGCAGCTTAGGCGGTGCCGGCTCCGATCAGCCCCAGCATTTT. V is TRBV13 and J is TRBJ1-5; unclear D gene. Trimming stripped 0 bases from V and 5 bases from J, with 14 bases between. CDR1 and CDR2 from the germline V gene are PRHDT and FYEKMQ (reference sequence). CDR3 length: 16 amino acids. The variable domain in full, with the rest retrieved from reference TRBV13 and TRBJ1-5, is AAGVIQSPRHLIKEKRETATLKCYPIPRHDTVYWYQQGPGQDPQFLISFYEKMQSDKGSIPDRFSAQQFSDYHSELNMSSLELGDSALYFCASSLGGAGSDQPQHFGDGTRLSIL.

This clonotype appeared a few times. DNA for the CDR3: TGCGCCAGCAGCCAAGTTCCAGGTGCCACGGAGACCCAGTACTTC. Amino acids: CASSQVPGATETQYF. This rearrangement joins TRBV4-1 to TRBJ2-5, with D unclear. This CDR3 region has 15 residues. Germline values: CDR1 MGHRA, CDR2 YSYEKL. The V end was cut by 1 base, the J end by 5 bases, with 14 bases between.

This chain connects TRBV29-1 to TRBJ2-7; TRBD1 matches at 8 bases. The CDR3 covers 13 residues. V gave up 1 base and J gave up 5 bases; unmatched junction bases: 4. The V gene's germline CDR1 is SQVTM and CDR2 ANQGSEA. CDR3 sequence (DNA): TGCAGCGTTGAAGGACAGGGGTTCGACGAGCAGTACTTC. Its translation is CSVEGQGFDEQYF.

This clonotype turned up a few times. The rearrangement joins TRBV27 to TRBJ2-7, with D perhaps TRBD2 (5 bases). CDR3 length: 14 amino acids. Germline-derived CDR1 and CDR2 are MNHEY and SMNVEV (reference sequence). V shed 5 bases and J shed 0 bases, with 11 bases lying between them. CDR3 DNA sequence: TGTGCCAGCAGTCCAGGACTCAACTCCTACGAGCAGTACTTC. This gives the protein CASSPGLNSYEQYF.

As for this clonotype: The junction and the germline gene differ at one end; a read error may be behind it. The gene calls are TRBV27 and TRBJ2-4; 14 bases are a match to TRBD2. The CDR3 covers 15 residues. From germline, CDR1 is MNHEY and CDR2 SMNVEV (reference sequence). The CDR3 DNA is TGTGCCAGCAGTCCCGGGACTAGCGGGAGTTACGAGCAGTGCTTC. It translates to CASSPGTSGSYEQCF.

The chain combines TRBV4-3 with TRBJ2-5; weak D call: TRBD2 (5 bases). V lost 3 bases and J 4 bases, leaving 12 bases between the germline ends. Germline lookup yields CDR1 LGHNA and CDR2 YSLEER. This CDR3 comprises 14 residues. CDR3 sequence reads: CASSQAGLGETQYF. The DNA of the CDR3 is TGCGCCAGCAGCCAGGCGGGTCTTGGAGAGACCCAGTACTTC.

This clonotype was counted only a few times. V is TRBV3-1 and J is TRBJ1-2; D is ambiguous. V lost 0 bases, J lost 5 bases, and 10 bases lay in between. Germline V gives CDR1 LGHDT, CDR2 YNNKEL (reference sequence). CDR3 length equals 14 residues. CDR3 in DNA: TGTGCCAGCAGCCAAGATCGAGGGATTTATGGCTACACCTTC. Residues: CASSQDRGIYGYTF.